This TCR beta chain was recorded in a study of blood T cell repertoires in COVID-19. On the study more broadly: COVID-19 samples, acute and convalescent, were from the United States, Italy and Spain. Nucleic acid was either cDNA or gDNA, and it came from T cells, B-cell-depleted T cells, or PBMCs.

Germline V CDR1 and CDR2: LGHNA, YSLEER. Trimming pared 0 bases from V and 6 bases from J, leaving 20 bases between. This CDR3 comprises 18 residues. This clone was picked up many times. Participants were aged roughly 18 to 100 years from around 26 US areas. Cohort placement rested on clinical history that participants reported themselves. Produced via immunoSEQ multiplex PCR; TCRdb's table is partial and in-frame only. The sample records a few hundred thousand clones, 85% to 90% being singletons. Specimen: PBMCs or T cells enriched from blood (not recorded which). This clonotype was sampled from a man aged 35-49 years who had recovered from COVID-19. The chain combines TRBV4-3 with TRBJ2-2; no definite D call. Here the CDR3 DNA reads TGCGCCAGCAGCCAAGATTCGGCGGTGAACATTATAGCCGGGGAGCTGTTTTTT. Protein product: CASSQDSAVNIIAGELFF.